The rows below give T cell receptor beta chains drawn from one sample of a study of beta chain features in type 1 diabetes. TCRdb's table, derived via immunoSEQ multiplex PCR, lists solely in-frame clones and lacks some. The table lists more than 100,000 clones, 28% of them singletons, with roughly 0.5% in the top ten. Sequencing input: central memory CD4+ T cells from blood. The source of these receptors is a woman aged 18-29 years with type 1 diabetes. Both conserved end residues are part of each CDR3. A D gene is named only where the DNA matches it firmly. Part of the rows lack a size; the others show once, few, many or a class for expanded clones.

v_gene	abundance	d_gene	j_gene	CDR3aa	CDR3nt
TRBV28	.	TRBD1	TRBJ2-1	CASSLPLGQSNEQFF	TGTGCCAGCAGTTTACCCTTGGGACAGAGCAATGAGCAGTTCTTC
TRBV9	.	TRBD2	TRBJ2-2	CASSVSSSGYGRTGELFF	TGTGCCAGCAGCGTATCGTCTAGCGGGTATGGGAGAACCGGGGAGCTGTTTTTT
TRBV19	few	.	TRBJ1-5	CASTVIALRGHNQPQHF	TGTGCCAGTACCGTTATCGCCCTTCGGGGACACAATCAGCCCCAGCATTTT
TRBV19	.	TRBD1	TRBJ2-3	CASSIGQGEYTDTQYF	TGTGCCAGTAGTATAGGGCAGGGGGAGTACACAGATACGCAGTATTTT
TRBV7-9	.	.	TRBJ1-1	CASSLFDLNTEAFF	TGTGCCAGCAGCTTATTTGACTTGAACACTGAAGCTTTCTTT
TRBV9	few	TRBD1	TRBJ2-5	CASSAGTGRQETQYF	TGTGCCAGCAGCGCTGGGACAGGGCGACAAGAGACCCAGTACTTC
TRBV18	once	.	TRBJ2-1	CASSTRGNEQFF	TGTGCCAGCTCAACCAGGGGAAATGAGCAGTTCTTC
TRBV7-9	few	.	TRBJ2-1	CALRGWNEQFF	TGTGCCCTAAGGGGGTGGAATGAGCAGTTCTTC
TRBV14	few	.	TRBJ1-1	CASSQDMNTEAFF	TGTGCCAGCAGCCAAGACATGAACACTGAAGCTTTCTTT
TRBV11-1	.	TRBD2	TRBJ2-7	CASSRTSGAYEQYF	TGTGCCAGCAGCAGGACTAGCGGTGCCTACGAGCAGTACTTC
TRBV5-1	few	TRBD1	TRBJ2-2	CASSLAPTGYTGELFF	TGCGCCAGCAGCTTGGCTCCGACAGGGTACACCGGGGAGCTGTTTTTT
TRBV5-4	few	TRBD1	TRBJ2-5	CASSLQGAERAQYF	TGTGCCAGCAGCCTTCAGGGGGCCGAAAGGGCCCAGTACTTC
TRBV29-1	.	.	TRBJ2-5	CSVEDERLGRGTKTQYF	TGCAGCGTTGAAGATGAAAGACTGGGACGGGGGACGAAGACCCAGTACTTC
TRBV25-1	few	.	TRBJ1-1	CASSEGRLAFF	TGTGCCAGCAGTGAGGGGCGTCTGGCTTTCTTT
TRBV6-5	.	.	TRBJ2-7	CASTTTGTYEQYF	TGTGCCAGCACCACGACGGGAACCTACGAGCAGTACTTC
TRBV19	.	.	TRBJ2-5	CASSITQQETQYF	TGTGCCAGTAGTATTACTCAACAAGAGACCCAGTACTTC
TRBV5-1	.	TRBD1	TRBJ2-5	CASNQRDSQETQYF	TGCGCCAGCAACCAACGGGACAGCCAAGAGACCCAGTACTTC
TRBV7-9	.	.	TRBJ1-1	CASSGTGRRTGPGTEAFF	TGTGCCAGCAGCGGTACCGGCCGACGTACAGGTCCTGGCACTGAAGCTTTCTTT
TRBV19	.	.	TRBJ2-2	CASRTPTLSGELFF	TGTGCCAGTAGGACACCAACCTTATCCGGGGAGCTGTTTTTT
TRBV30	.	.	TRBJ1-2	CAWSMSRGTDGYTF	TGTGCCTGGAGTATGAGTAGGGGAACCGATGGCTACACCTTC
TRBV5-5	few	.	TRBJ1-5	CASSLGWTAHQPQHF	TGTGCCAGCAGCTTGGGTTGGACAGCGCATCAGCCCCAGCATTTT
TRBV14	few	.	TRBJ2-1	CASSRGGGVNEQFF	TGTGCCAGCAGCCGGGGGGGCGGGGTGAATGAGCAGTTCTTC
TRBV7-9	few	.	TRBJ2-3	CASSPDSNTDTQYF	TGTGCCAGCAGCCCAGACTCAAACACAGATACGCAGTATTTT
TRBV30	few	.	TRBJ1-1	CAWIGGGSGAFF	TGTGCCTGGATTGGAGGAGGTTCCGGAGCTTTCTTT
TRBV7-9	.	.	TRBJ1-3	CASSYGGSGNTIYF	TGTGCCAGCAGCTACGGGGGCTCTGGAAACACCATATATTTT
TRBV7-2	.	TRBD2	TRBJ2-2	CASSPKLTTSGRPTGELFF	TGTGCCAGCAGCCCAAAATTAACCACTAGCGGGAGGCCCACCGGGGAGCTGTTTTTT
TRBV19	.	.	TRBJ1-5	CASSLSRGAGQPQHF	TGTGCCAGTAGTCTATCTCGGGGGGCAGGACAGCCCCAGCATTTT
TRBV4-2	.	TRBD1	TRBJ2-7	CASSQDSGGPYEQYF	TGTGCCAGCAGCCAAGATTCAGGGGGTCCCTACGAGCAGTACTTC
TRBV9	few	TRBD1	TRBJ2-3	CASSGPGQGADTQYF	TGTGCCAGCAGCGGACCGGGACAGGGAGCAGATACGCAGTATTTT
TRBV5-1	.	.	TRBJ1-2	CASTPGTGGYGYTF	TGCGCCAGCACCCCCGGGACCGGGGGCTATGGCTACACCTTC
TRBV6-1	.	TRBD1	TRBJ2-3	CASSNGQGTDTQYF	TGTGCCAGCAGCAACGGACAGGGTACAGATACGCAGTATTTT
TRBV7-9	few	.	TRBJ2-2	CAVTLGTTGELFF	TGTGCCGTTACTCTGGGCACCACCGGGGAGCTGTTTTTT
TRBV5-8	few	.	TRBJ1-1	CASSLGGASTEAFF	TGTGCCAGCAGCTTGGGCGGGGCTAGCACTGAAGCTTTCTTT
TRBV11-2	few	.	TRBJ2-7	CASSSSSRLQYF	TGTGCCAGCAGCTCCTCGAGCCGCCTTCAGTACTTC
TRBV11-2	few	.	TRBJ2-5	CASSLREWETQYF	TGTGCCAGCAGCTTAAGAGAGTGGGAGACCCAGTACTTC
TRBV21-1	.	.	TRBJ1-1	CASSKARGGKGMRNTEAFF	TGTGCCAGCAGCAAAGCGCGGGGGGGGAAGGGGATGAGGAACACTGAAGCTTTCTTT
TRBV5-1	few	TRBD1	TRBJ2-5	CASSRPRDRGGFFQETQYF	TGCGCCAGCAGCCGACCGCGGGACAGGGGCGGTTTTTTCCAGGAGACCCAGTACTTC
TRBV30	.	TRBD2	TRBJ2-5	CAWRSTGRETQYF	TGTGCCTGGAGGAGCACCGGGAGGGAGACCCAGTACTTC
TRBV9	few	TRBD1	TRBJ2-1	CASSPRDRVYNEQFF	TGTGCCAGCAGCCCCCGGGACAGGGTCTACAATGAGCAGTTCTTC
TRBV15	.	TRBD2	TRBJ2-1	CATSRDGLAGHNEQFF	TGTGCCACCAGCAGAGATGGGCTAGCGGGGCACAATGAGCAGTTCTTC
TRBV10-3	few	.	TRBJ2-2	CAISGSAGEGELFF	TGTGCCATCAGTGGGTCGGCAGGGGAGGGGGAGCTGTTTTTT
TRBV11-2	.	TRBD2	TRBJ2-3	CASSYRLAGGGSDTQYF	TGTGCCAGCAGCTACAGACTAGCGGGAGGAGGTTCAGATACGCAGTATTTT
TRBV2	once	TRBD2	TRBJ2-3	CASSVGLAGGPTDTQYF	TGTGCCAGCAGCGTGGGACTAGCGGGAGGGCCCACAGATACGCAGTATTTT
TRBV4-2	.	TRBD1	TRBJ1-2	CASSQSPGTVQTFGGYTF	TGTGCCAGCAGCCAATCCCCGGGGACAGTGCAGACGTTCGGTGGCTACACCTTC
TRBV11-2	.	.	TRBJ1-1	CASSSYTEAFF	TGTGCCAGCAGCTCATACACTGAAGCTTTCTTT
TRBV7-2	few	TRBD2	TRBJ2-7	CASSTRAATSGRGSYEQYF	TGTGCCAGCAGCACCCGAGCGGCTACTAGCGGGAGAGGGTCCTACGAGCAGTACTTC
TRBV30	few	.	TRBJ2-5	CACTLASQETQYF	TGTGCCTGTACACTAGCCTCACAAGAGACCCAGTACTTC
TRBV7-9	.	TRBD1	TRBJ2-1	CASSLDRTGRFSEQFF	TGTGCCAGCAGCTTAGATAGGACAGGGCGGTTCTCTGAGCAGTTCTTC
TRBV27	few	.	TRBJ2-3	CASSLGRTDTQYF	TGTGCCAGCAGTTTGGGGCGCACAGATACGCAGTATTTT
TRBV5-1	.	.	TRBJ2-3	CASSAQDPRAWQYF	TGCGCCAGCAGCGCACAGGACCCCCGGGCGTGGCAGTATTTT
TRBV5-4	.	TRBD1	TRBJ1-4	CASSRQGAAEKLFF	TGTGCCAGCAGCCGACAGGGGGCTGCGGAAAAACTGTTTTTT
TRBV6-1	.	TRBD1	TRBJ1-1	CATGTGVNTEAFF	TGTGCCACCGGGACAGGGGTGAACACTGAAGCTTTCTTT
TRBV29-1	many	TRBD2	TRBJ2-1	CSVEAASGRGQFF	TGCAGCGTTGAAGCGGCTAGCGGGAGGGGGCAGTTCTTC
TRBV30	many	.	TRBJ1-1	CAWSVQVEAFF	TGTGCCTGGAGTGTACAAGTTGAAGCTTTCTTT
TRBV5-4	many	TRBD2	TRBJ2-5	CASSPSGSPQETQYF	TGTGCCAGCAGCCCCAGCGGGAGTCCACAAGAGACCCAGTACTTC
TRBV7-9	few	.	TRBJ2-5	CASSLGGSQETQYF	TGTGCCAGCAGCTTAGGAGGGAGTCAAGAGACCCAGTACTTC